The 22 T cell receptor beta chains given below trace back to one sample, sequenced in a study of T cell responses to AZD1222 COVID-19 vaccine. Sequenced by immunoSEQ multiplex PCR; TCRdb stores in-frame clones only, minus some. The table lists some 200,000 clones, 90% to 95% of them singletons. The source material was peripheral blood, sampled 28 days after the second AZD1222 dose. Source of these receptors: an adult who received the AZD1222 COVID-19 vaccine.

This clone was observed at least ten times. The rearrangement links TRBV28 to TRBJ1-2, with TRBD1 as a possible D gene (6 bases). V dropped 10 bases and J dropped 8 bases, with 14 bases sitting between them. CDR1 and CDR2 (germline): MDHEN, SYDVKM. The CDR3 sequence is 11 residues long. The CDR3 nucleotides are TGTGCCACCAGAGGACAGAAGGGCTACACCTTC. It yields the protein CATRGQKGYTF.

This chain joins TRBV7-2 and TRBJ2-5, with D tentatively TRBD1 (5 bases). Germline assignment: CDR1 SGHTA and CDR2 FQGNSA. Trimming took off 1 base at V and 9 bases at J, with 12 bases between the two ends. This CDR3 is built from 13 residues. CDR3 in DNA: TGTGCCAGCAGCTTAGGGCAGGGATCCCCCCAGTACTTC. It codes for CASSLGQGSPQYF.

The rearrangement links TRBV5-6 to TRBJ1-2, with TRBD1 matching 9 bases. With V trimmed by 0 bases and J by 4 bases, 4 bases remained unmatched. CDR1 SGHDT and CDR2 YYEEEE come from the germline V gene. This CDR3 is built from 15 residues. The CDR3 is CASSLVDRGTYGYTF. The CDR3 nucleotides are TGTGCCAGCAGCTTGGTCGACAGGGGGACCTATGGCTACACCTTC.

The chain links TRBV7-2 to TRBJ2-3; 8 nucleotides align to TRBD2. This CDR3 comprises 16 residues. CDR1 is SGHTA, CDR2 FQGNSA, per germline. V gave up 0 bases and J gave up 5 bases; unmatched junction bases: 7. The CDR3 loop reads CASSLAQRGKKDTQYF. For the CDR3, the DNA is TGTGCCAGCAGCTTAGCCCAGCGGGGGAAAAAAGATACGCAGTATTTT.

This chain's CDR3 is CASSKGKGNQPQHF. The CDR3, as DNA: TGTGCCAGCAGCAAGGGGAAGGGGAATCAGCCCCAGCATTTT. The chain joins TRBV6-2 or TRBV6-3 to TRBJ1-5, with D possibly matching TRBD1 (5 bases). CDR3 size: 14 residues. The V end was cut by 6 bases, the J end by 4 bases, with 13 bases between. The germline V gene has CDR1 MNHEY and CDR2 SVGEGT.

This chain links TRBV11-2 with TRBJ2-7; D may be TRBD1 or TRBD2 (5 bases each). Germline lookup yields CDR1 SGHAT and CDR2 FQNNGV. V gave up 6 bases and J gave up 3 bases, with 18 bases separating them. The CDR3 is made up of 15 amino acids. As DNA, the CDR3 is TGTGCCAGCAGTAGTATCCGGGACGGTCGCTACGAGCAGTACTTC. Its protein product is CASSSIRDGRYEQYF.

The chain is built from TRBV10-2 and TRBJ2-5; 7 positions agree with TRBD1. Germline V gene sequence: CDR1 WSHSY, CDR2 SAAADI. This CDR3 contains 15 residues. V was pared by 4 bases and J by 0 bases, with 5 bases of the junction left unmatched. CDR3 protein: CASSVRGWYQETQYF. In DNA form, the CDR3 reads TGCGCCAGCAGTGTCAGGGGGTGGTACCAAGAGACCCAGTACTTC.

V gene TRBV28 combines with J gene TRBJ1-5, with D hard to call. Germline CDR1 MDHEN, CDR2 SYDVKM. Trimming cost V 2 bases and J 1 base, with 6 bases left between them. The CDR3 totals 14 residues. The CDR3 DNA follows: TGTGCCAGCAGTTTACACCAGAGCAATCAGCCCCAGCATTTT. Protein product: CASSLHQSNQPQHF.

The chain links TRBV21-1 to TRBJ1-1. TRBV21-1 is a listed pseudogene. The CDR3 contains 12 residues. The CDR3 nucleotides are TGTGCCAGACGGAGAAGGAACACTGAAGCTTTCTTT. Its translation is CARRRRNTEAFF.

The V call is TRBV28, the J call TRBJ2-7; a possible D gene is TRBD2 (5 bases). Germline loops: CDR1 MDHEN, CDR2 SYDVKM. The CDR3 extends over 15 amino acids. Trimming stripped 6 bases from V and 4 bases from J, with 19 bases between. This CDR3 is CASSRKANGGYEQYF. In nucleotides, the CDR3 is TGTGCCAGCAGCCGTAAGGCCAACGGCGGGTACGAGCAGTACTTC.

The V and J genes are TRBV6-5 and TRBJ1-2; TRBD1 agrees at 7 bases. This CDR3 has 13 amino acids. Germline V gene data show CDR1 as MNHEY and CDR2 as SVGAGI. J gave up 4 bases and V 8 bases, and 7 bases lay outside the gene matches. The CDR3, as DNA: TGTGCCAGCTCAGGGGGTACGGCCTATGGCTACACCTTC. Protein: CASSGGTAYGYTF.

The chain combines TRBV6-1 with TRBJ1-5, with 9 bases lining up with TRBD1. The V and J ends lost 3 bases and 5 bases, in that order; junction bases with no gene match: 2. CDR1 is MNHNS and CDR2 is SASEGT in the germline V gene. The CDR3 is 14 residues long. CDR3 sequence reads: CASSDGTGHQPQHF. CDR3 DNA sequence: TGTGCCAGCAGTGATGGGACAGGGCATCAGCCCCAGCATTTT.

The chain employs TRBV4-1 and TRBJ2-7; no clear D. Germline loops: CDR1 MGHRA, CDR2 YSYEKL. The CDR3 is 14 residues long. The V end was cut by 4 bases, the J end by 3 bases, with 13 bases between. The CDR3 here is CASSPSSGIYEQYF. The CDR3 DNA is TGCGCCAGCAGCCCATCTTCAGGTATCTACGAGCAGTACTTC.

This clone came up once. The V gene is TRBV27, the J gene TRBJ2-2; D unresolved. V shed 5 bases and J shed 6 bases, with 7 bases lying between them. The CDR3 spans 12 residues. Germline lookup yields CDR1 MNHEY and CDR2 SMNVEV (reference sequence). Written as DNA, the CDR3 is TGTGCCAGCAGTCGCCTCGCCGGGGAGCTGTTTTTT. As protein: CASSRLAGELFF.

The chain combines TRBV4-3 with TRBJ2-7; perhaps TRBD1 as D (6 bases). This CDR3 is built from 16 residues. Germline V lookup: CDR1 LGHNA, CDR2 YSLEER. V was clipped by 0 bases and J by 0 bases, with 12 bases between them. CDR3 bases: TGCGCCAGCAGCCAAGATGAGGGGGTTCTCTCCTACGAGCAGTACTTC. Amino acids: CASSQDEGVLSYEQYF.

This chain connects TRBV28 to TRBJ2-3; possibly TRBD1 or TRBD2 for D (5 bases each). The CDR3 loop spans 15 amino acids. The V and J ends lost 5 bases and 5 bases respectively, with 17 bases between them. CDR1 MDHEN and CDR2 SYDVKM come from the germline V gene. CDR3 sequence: CASSPRGGAQDTQYF. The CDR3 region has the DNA TGTGCCAGCAGTCCACGGGGTGGGGCACAAGATACGCAGTATTTT.

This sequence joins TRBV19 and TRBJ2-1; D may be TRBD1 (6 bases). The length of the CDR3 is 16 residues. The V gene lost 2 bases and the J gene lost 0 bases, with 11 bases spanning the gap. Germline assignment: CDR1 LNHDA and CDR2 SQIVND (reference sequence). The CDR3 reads CASSISDRRSYNEQFF. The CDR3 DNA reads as TGTGCCAGTAGTATATCTGACAGGCGCTCCTACAATGAGCAGTTCTTC.

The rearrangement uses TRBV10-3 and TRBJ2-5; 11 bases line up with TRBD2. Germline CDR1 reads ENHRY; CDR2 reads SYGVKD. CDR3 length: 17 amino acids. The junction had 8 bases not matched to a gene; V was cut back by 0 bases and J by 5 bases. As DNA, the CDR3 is TGTGCCATCAGTGAGTCGGGGATAGCGGGAGGGCAGGAGACCCAGTACTTC. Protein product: CAISESGIAGGQETQYF.

CDR3 residues: CASSPTLKKNIQYF. The CDR3, as DNA: TGTGCCAGCAGTCCGACGCTTAAGAAAAACATTCAGTACTTC. The chain uses TRBV25-1 and TRBJ2-4; no reliable D call. V gave up 5 bases and J gave up 4 bases, with 12 bases separating them. The CDR3 is 14 amino acids. Germline V gene lookup returns CDR1 MGHDK and CDR2 SYGVNS.

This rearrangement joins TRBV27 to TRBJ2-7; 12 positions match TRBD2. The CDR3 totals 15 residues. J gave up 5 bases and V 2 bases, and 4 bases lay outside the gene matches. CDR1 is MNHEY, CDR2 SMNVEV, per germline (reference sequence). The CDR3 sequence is CASSLVRTSGNEQYF. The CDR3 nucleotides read TGTGCCAGCAGTTTAGTACGGACTAGCGGGAACGAGCAGTACTTC.

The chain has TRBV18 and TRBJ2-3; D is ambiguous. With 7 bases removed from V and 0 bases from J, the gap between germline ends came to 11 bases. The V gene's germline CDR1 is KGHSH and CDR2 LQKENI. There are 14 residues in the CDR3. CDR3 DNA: TGTGCCAGCTTGACACAGCTGAGCACAGATACGCAGTATTTT. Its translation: CASLTQLSTDTQYF.

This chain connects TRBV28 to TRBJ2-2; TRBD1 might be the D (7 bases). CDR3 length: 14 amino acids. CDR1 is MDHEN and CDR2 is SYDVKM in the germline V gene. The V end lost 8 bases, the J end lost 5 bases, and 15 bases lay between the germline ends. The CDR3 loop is CASQGGGGTGELFF. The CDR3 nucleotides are TGTGCCAGCCAGGGGGGAGGCGGGACCGGGGAGCTGTTTTTT.